This T cell receptor beta chain is drawn from a study of blood T cell repertoires in COVID-19. Study overall: Donors in the United States, Italy and Spain gave samples during acute or convalescent COVID-19. T cells, B-cell-depleted T cells, or PBMCs supplied cDNA or gDNA.

In the authors' workflow: For nucleated cells, counts were estimated from reference gene primer amplification. Profiled with immunoSEQ multiplex PCR; TCRdb holds only in-frame clones, not every one. V and J calls and clone size are given by that table; D and trimming were obtained from the DNA. The top ten clones hold 2.5% to 3% of a sample with about 48,000 clones, roughly 85% of them seen once. Looked up from germline, CDR1 is SGHAT and CDR2 is FQNNGV. The CDR3 is made up of 14 amino acids. The V segment lost 3 bases and the J segment 5 bases; nucleotides outside the gene matches: 6. V usage is TRBV11-2 and J usage is TRBJ1-1; 7 bases align to TRBD1. The TCR comes from a woman aged 80 or over with acute or convalescent COVID-19. The specimen was peripheral blood. The CDR3 protein is CASSFDRAGTEAFF. CDR3 bases: TGTGCCAGCAGCTTCGACAGGGCAGGAACTGAAGCTTTCTTT.